Listed here are 14 T cell receptor beta chains from one sample, sequenced in a study. TCRdb fed the 5' RACE reads into MiXCR, producing one record per CDR3 protein. The data hold about 54,000 distinct CDR3 sequences, with over 15% observed a single time. Sample: naive CD4+ T cells sorted from blood. Indicated subset: naive CD4+ T cells, CD4+CD45RA+CD25-. The receptors come from a female donor with breast cancer.

V is TRBV7-2 and J is TRBJ1-1; weak D call: TRBD1 (5 bases). Deletions cut 3 bases from V and 6 bases from J, with 20 bases between. Per the germline V gene, CDR1 is SGHTA and CDR2 is FQGNSA. This CDR3 has 16 amino acids. CDR3 coding DNA: TGTGCCAGCAGCTTTTATATGGGGGGGGGAAACCCTGAAGCTTTCTTT. This translates into CASSFYMGGGNPEAFF.

This clonotype was seen repeatedly, ten times or more. The rearrangement joins TRBV11-2 to TRBJ1-5; D remains ambiguous. Per germline, CDR1 SGHAT and CDR2 FQNNGV. Trimming took 3 bases from V and 5 from J, leaving 8 bases between them. This CDR3 is 13 amino acids long. The CDR3 DNA reads as TGTGCCAGCAGCTTGAGGCGGGATCAGCCCCAGCATTTT. Amino acids: CASSLRRDQPQHF.

This clonotype was seen repeatedly, ten times or more. This CDR3 is CASSLVGPDTQYF. The CDR3 coding sequence is TGCGCCAGCAGCTTGGTTGGGCCAGATACGCAGTATTTT. The chain is built from TRBV5-1 and TRBJ2-3, with unresolved D. Per the germline V gene, CDR1 is SGHRS and CDR2 is YFSETQ. This CDR3 is built from 13 residues. Between the trimmed V and J ends, which lost 0 bases and 4 bases, there was a span of 6 bases.

This clonotype was recorded many times. CDR3 bases: TGTGCCAGCAGCGCCGGGACTAGCGGGAGGAGGAGTACGCAGTATTTT. Its translation: CASSAGTSGRRSTQYF. The V and J genes are TRBV7-3 and TRBJ2-3; 15 positions agree with TRBD2. The junction had 8 bases not matched to a gene; V was cut back by 5 bases and J by 8 bases. The CDR3 is made up of 16 amino acids. The germline CDR1 and CDR2 sequences are SGHTA and FQGTGA.

V is TRBV27 and J is TRBJ2-3, with D unresolved. Between the trimmed V and J ends, which lost 0 bases and 4 bases, there was a span of 8 bases. Germline lookup yields CDR1 MNHEY and CDR2 SMNVEV (reference sequence). This CDR3 contains 14 residues. In DNA, the CDR3 is TGTGCCAGCAGTTTATCGAACTCCGCAGATACGCAGTATTTT. Its protein product is CASSLSNSADTQYF.

Comment on this clonotype: Possible read error: a much larger clone is one base away. The genes are TRBV9 and TRBJ1-1; TRBD1 might be the D (6 bases). The germline V gene has CDR1 SGDLS and CDR2 YYNGEE. V lost 2 bases and J lost 10, with 18 bases in between. This CDR3 is built from 14 residues. The CDR3 sequence is CASSVIMGGSGAFF. The CDR3 nucleotides are TGTGCCAGCAGCGTCATAATGGGGGGCTCAGGAGCTTTCTTT.

This chain joins TRBV10-3 and TRBJ2-1; TRBD2 matches at 7 bases. The germline CDR1 and CDR2 sequences are ENHRY and SYGVKD. The trim removed 11 bases at V and 10 bases at J, leaving 11 bases unmatched. The CDR3 loop spans 12 amino acids. The CDR3, as DNA: TGTGCCGTCTCCAGCGGGAATGGGGAGCAGTTCTTC. This codes for CAVSSGNGEQFF.

This clonotype appeared many times. The gene calls are TRBV29-1 and TRBJ2-1, with D perhaps TRBD2 (5 bases). Germline CDR1 SQVTM, CDR2 ANQGSEA. This CDR3 spans 14 amino acids. Trimming pared 5 bases from V and 3 bases from J, leaving 14 bases between. The CDR3 here is CSVLIMTNYNEQFF. DNA for the CDR3: TGCAGCGTTTTAATTATGACTAACTACAATGAGCAGTTCTTC.

The rearrangement links TRBV29-1 to TRBJ2-7; D might be TRBD1 (5 bases). V gave up 7 bases and J gave up 5 bases, with 12 bases separating them. CDR1 and CDR2 (germline): SQVTM, ANQGSEA. This CDR3 has 11 residues. The CDR3 is CSASGYNEQYF. The CDR3 DNA follows: TGCAGCGCATCAGGGTACAACGAGCAGTACTTC.

The rearrangement links TRBV11-2 to TRBJ1-4, with D perhaps TRBD1 (6 bases). Between the trimmed V and J ends, which lost 1 base and 5 bases, there was a span of 20 bases. Germline loops: CDR1 SGHAT, CDR2 FQNNGV. This CDR3 has 18 residues. The chain's CDR3 is CASSLVSKIRDTNEKLFF. CDR3 nucleotide sequence: TGTGCCAGCAGCTTAGTATCAAAGATCCGGGACACCAATGAAAAACTGTTTTTT.

This clonotype appeared many times. The chain has TRBV6-2 or TRBV6-3 and TRBJ2-1, with D unclear. V was shortened by 0 bases and J by 13 bases, with 10 bases between the two germline ends. In germline, CDR1 is MNHEY, CDR2 SVGEGT. This CDR3 is built from 12 residues. The CDR3 coding sequence is TGTGCCAGCAGTTACTCGAACGGAATACAGTTCTTC. Translated, it gives CASSYSNGIQFF.

This clonotype was picked up a small number of times. The gene calls are TRBV4-1 and TRBJ2-1; the D gene is possibly TRBD2 (5 bases). The germline V gene encodes CDR1 MGHRA and CDR2 YSYEKL. Between the trimmed V and J ends, which lost 4 bases and 2 bases, there was a span of 9 bases. This CDR3 contains 14 residues. For the CDR3, the DNA is TGCGCCAGCAGCCGGACTTATACCTACAATGAGCAGTTCTTC. It translates to CASSRTYTYNEQFF.

This clonotype was picked up a small number of times. This chain connects TRBV20-1 to TRBJ2-3; 15 bases map to TRBD2. The germline V gene encodes CDR1 DFQATT and CDR2 SNEGSKA (reference sequence). The CDR3 extends over 19 amino acids. After removal of 6 bases from V and 0 bases from J, the junction contained 13 bases not matched to a gene. The CDR3 DNA reads TGCAGTGCCTTGCCCGGGACTAGCGGGGGGATTACTAGCACAGATACGCAGTATTTT. It specifies CSALPGTSGGITSTDTQYF.

A note on this clonotype: This may be a read error: a much more frequent sequence differs by one nucleotide. V usage is TRBV5-1 and J usage is TRBJ2-1; D could derive from TRBD1 or TRBD2 (5 bases each). The CDR3 runs to 13 residues. CDR1 and CDR2 from the germline V gene are SGHRS and YFSETQ. The CDR3 here is CASGLRGYNEQFF. CDR3 DNA sequence: TGCGCCAGCGGCTTGAGGGGTTACAATGAGCAGTTCTTC.